A single sample gave rise to the 24 T cell receptor beta chains below, sequenced in a study of early T cells in non-severe SARS-CoV-2 infection. MiXCR, applied by TCRdb to the 5' RACE reads, yields one record per CDR3 protein. Of 52,000 or so distinct CDR3 sequences listed, roughly an eighth are singletons. The specimen was whole blood. These receptor sequences come from an adult who was a healthcare worker with PCR-confirmed SARS-CoV-2 infection or an uninfected control (not recorded which).

The count of this clonotype is one. This may be a read error, as it is one base from a much larger clone. No conserved phenylalanine or tryptophan is present at the end of the CDR3, so a read error is the likely explanation. The chain links TRBV4-3 to TRBJ2-3; D may be TRBD2 (7 bases). V lost 0 bases, J lost 5 bases, and 15 bases lay in between. Germline V gene data show CDR1 as LGHNA and CDR2 as YSLEER. This CDR3 is built from 16 residues. The CDR3 sequence is CASSQEGAGVGDTQYS. CDR3 DNA: TGCGCCAGCAGCCAAGAGGGGGCGGGGGTTGGAGATACGCAGTATTCT.

This clonotype was recorded a few times. As DNA, the CDR3 is TGTGCCAGCAGCCAAAGGGTCACAGCCGGACAAGACAATGAGCAGTTCTTC. Its protein is CASSQRVTAGQDNEQFF. J is TRBJ2-1 and V is TRBV14; D perhaps matches TRBD1 (5 bases). V lost 2 bases, J lost 5 bases, and 19 bases lay in between. Germline lookup yields CDR1 SGHDN and CDR2 FVKESK. This CDR3 is built from 17 residues.

In its sample, this clonotype was seen many times. V is TRBV20-1 and J is TRBJ2-7; 7 bases match TRBD2. V lost 7 bases, J lost 2 bases, and 14 bases stayed unmatched. This CDR3 contains 15 residues. CDR1 is DFQATT, CDR2 SNEGSKA, per germline (reference sequence). The CDR3 nucleotides are TGCAGTGGCCCCGACGGGGGGAGCGACGCCTACGAGCAGTACTTC. Translation gives CSGPDGGSDAYEQYF.

CDR3 coding DNA: TGTGCCAGCAGGGACATCGGAGGTCGTGACGAGCAGTACTTC. Translating gives CASRDIGGRDEQYF. The chain is built from TRBV7-9 and TRBJ2-7; D might be TRBD1 or TRBD2, each matching 5 bases. Between the trimmed V and J ends, which lost 6 bases and 5 bases, there was a span of 17 bases. The CDR3 spans 14 residues. Germline V gene sequence: CDR1 SEHNR, CDR2 FQNEAQ (reference sequence).

This clonotype came up a few times. The V call is TRBV6-2 or TRBV6-3, the J call TRBJ2-1, with 11 nucleotides matching TRBD2. Germline V gives CDR1 MNHEY, CDR2 SVGEGT. V lost 2 bases, J lost 5 bases, and 5 bases stayed unmatched. This CDR3 contains 16 residues. CDR3 in DNA: TGTGCCAGCAGTTACCTTAGCGGGGGGGCCAACAATGAGCAGTTCTTC. It specifies CASSYLSGGANNEQFF.

This clonotype was detected ten times or more. This CDR3 reads CSVGDSVRETQYF. Here the CDR3 DNA reads TGCAGCGTTGGGGACAGCGTCCGAGAGACCCAGTACTTC. The chain is built from TRBV29-1 and TRBJ2-5, with 7 bases fitting TRBD1. CDR1 SQVTM and CDR2 ANQGSEA come from the germline V gene. The length of the CDR3 is 13 residues. V lost 4 bases to trimming and J lost 4 bases; unmatched junction nucleotides: 6.

This clonotype was picked up a small number of times. The V and J genes are TRBV3-1 and TRBJ1-5; a weak D match, TRBD1 (6 bases). The V end was cut by 4 bases, the J end by 2 bases, with 9 bases between. This CDR3 is built from 14 residues. Germline assignment: CDR1 LGHDT and CDR2 YNNKEL (reference sequence). The CDR3 loop is CASSPRQGNQPQHF. DNA for the CDR3: TGTGCCAGCAGCCCCCGACAGGGCAATCAGCCCCAGCATTTT.

The rearrangement uses TRBV28 and TRBJ2-2; D is possibly TRBD2 (6 bases). The V end was cut by 7 bases, the J end by 0 bases, with 15 bases between. Germline V gene sequence: CDR1 MDHEN, CDR2 SYDVKM. The CDR3 totals 16 residues. Written as DNA, the CDR3 is TGTGCCAGCATGGGACTCGGGGGTACGAACACCGGGGAGCTGTTTTTT. It codes for CASMGLGGTNTGELFF.

The V call is TRBV7-8, the J call TRBJ2-1, with D perhaps TRBD2 (7 bases). Germline-derived CDR1 and CDR2 are SGHVS and FQNEAQ. The V end was cut by 5 bases, the J end by 4 bases, with 27 bases between. The CDR3 is 19 residues long. CDR3 amino acids: CASSPQGPERGHVYNEQFF. The CDR3 DNA is TGTGCCAGCAGCCCCCAGGGGCCCGAGCGGGGCCATGTATACAATGAGCAGTTCTTC.

V usage is TRBV29-1 and J usage is TRBJ1-2, with 8 bases that match TRBD1. Germline assignment: CDR1 SQVTM and CDR2 ANQGSEA. J was trimmed by 4 bases and V by 2 bases; bases with no gene match: 6. The CDR3 loop spans 14 amino acids. The CDR3 DNA is TGCAGCGTTGAACGGACAGGGACCCTCTATGGCTACACCTTC. Translated, it gives CSVERTGTLYGYTF.

The V and J genes are TRBV9 and TRBJ2-1; 10 bases align to TRBD2. This CDR3 comprises 18 residues. The trim removed 1 base at V and 6 bases at J, leaving 13 bases unmatched. The V gene's germline CDR1 is SGDLS and CDR2 YYNGEE. CDR3 nucleotides: TGTGCCAGCAGCGTAATGCCCCAGCGGGGGGGCCAGGTCAATGAGCAGTTCTTC. It encodes CASSVMPQRGGQVNEQFF.

The CDR3, as DNA: TGTGCCAGCAGTTACGATGGGGCACCCTATCAGCCCCAGCATTTT. This encodes CASSYDGAPYQPQHF. The genes are TRBV6-2 or TRBV6-3 and TRBJ1-5; possible D gene TRBD1, 5 bases. Germline V gene data show CDR1 as MNHEY and CDR2 as SVGEGT. The CDR3 consists of 15 residues. The V gene lost 2 bases and the J gene lost 5 bases, with 13 bases spanning the gap.

This clonotype was counted ten times or more. The V gene is TRBV20-1, the J gene TRBJ2-1, with 10 bases identical to TRBD2. Germline loops: CDR1 DFQATT, CDR2 SNEGSKA (reference sequence). This CDR3 is built from 14 residues. With 6 bases clipped from V and 4 bases from J, the junction kept 6 bases outside the gene matches. Here the CDR3 DNA reads TGCAGTGCCCGGAGCGGGGGGGCTTACAATGAGCAGTTCTTC. Translation: CSARSGGAYNEQFF.

This clonotype was counted ten times or more. J is TRBJ1-1 and V is TRBV12-5; D perhaps matches TRBD1 (5 bases). This CDR3 is 13 amino acids long. Trimming pared 1 base from V and 8 bases from J, leaving 11 bases between. The V gene's germline CDR1 is LGHNT and CDR2 FRNRAP. The CDR3 DNA follows: TGTGCTAGTGGTTTGGACAGGTGGGGGGAAGCTTTCTTT. Translated, it gives CASGLDRWGEAFF.

This clonotype was seen many times. The genes are TRBV27 and TRBJ2-1; 8 positions match TRBD1. The V gene's germline CDR1 is MNHEY and CDR2 SMNVEV (reference sequence). The V gene end was trimmed by 0 bases and the J gene end by 0 bases; junction bases not matched to a gene: 13. This CDR3 comprises 20 residues. This chain's CDR3 is CASSLSPGDRGRSSYNEQFF. CDR3 DNA: TGTGCCAGCAGTTTATCACCTGGAGACAGGGGCCGGAGCTCCTACAATGAGCAGTTCTTC.

This clonotype has a handful of counts. This rearrangement joins TRBV30 to TRBJ2-1, with 10 bases lining up with TRBD2. The V gene end was trimmed by 1 base and the J gene end by 3 bases; junction bases not matched to a gene: 0. CDR3 size: 14 residues. Germline assignment: CDR1 GTSNPN and CDR2 SVGIG (reference sequence). CDR3 DNA sequence: TGTGCCTGGAGTGCTAGCGGGGGCTACAATGAGCAGTTCTTC. Translation gives CAWSASGGYNEQFF.

V gene TRBV5-1 combines with J gene TRBJ1-1; possibly TRBD1 for D (5 bases). The V gene's germline CDR1 is SGHRS and CDR2 YFSETQ. V lost 5 bases, J lost 2 bases, and 13 bases lay in between. CDR3 length: 14 residues. The CDR3 reads CASSWDSINTEAFF. The CDR3 coding sequence is TGCGCCAGCAGTTGGGACTCCATCAACACTGAAGCTTTCTTT.

The chain combines TRBV5-5 with TRBJ2-1; D remains ambiguous. The V and J ends lost 1 base and 12 bases respectively, with 11 bases between them. From germline, CDR1 is SGHKS and CDR2 YYEKEE (reference sequence). CDR3 size: 12 residues. This CDR3 is CASSLIPRLQFF. The CDR3 DNA is TGTGCCAGCAGCTTGATTCCTAGGTTGCAGTTCTTC.

This clonotype showed up many times. The chain joins TRBV6-1 to TRBJ1-6; perhaps TRBD1 as D (5 bases). Trimming pared 3 bases from V and 6 bases from J, leaving 15 bases between. Germline CDR1 reads MNHNS; CDR2 reads SASEGT. The length of the CDR3 is 16 residues. The CDR3 DNA reads as TGTGCCAGCAGTGAGGAGGGGCGCGGGGGTAATTCACCCCTCCACTTT. As protein: CASSEEGRGGNSPLHF.

V gene TRBV12-3 or TRBV12-4 combines with J gene TRBJ1-3, with 7 bases aligning to TRBD1. CDR3 length: 14 amino acids. Losses at the gene ends were 6 bases for V and 5 bases for J; bases not matched to a gene: 7. In DNA, the CDR3 is TGTGCCAGCAGCGGGACAGTGAACCGAAACACCATATATTTT. Its translation: CASSGTVNRNTIYF.

V gene TRBV18 combines with J gene TRBJ2-2; no firm D call. The CDR3 is made up of 17 amino acids. Germline V gives CDR1 KGHSH, CDR2 LQKENI. V dropped 3 bases and J dropped 5 bases, with 19 bases sitting between them. CDR3 in DNA: TGTGCCAGCTCACCGCTGTTGGCCTCCCCGGAGACCGGGGAGCTGTTTTTT. Protein: CASSPLLASPETGELFF.

This clonotype was picked up many times. The chain carries TRBV5-1 and TRBJ2-1; TRBD1 aligns across 7 bases. CDR3 size: 13 residues. The J segment lost 12 bases and the V segment lost 4 bases, leaving 10 bases of the junction unmatched. In germline, CDR1 is SGHRS, CDR2 YFSETQ. Here the CDR3 reads CASSPGRGQRQFF. In DNA, the CDR3 is TGCGCCAGCAGCCCCGGTCGGGGACAGAGGCAGTTCTTC.

This clonotype has a handful of counts. The chain is built from TRBV6-5 and TRBJ1-4; a weak D match, TRBD1 (5 bases). The ends were cut back, 4 bases at V and 6 bases at J, with 15 bases in the middle. In germline, CDR1 is MNHEY, CDR2 SVGAGI. The CDR3 totals 15 residues. CDR3 coding DNA: TGTGCCAGCAGTTCTGGCACCCCGGGGGATGAAAAACTGTTTTTT. It yields the protein CASSSGTPGDEKLFF.

In this sample, this clonotype turned up many times. The J gene is TRBJ2-3, the V gene TRBV10-2, with D possibly called TRBD1 or TRBD2 (5 bases each). The CDR3 length is 19 residues. Germline V gene sequence: CDR1 WSHSY, CDR2 SAAADI. Trimming removed 5 bases at V and 2 bases at J, with 26 bases between. The CDR3 DNA sequence: TGCGCCAGCAGTCTAGTCCCCACGGGGACCAGGGCTGACACAGATACGCAGTATTTT. Residues: CASSLVPTGTRADTDTQYF.